A single sample is the source of the 10 T cell receptor beta chains below, sequenced in a study (dated by TCRdb to about 2015). The library was generated by 5' RACE. Instrument on record: Illumina MiSeq. The public reads were run again by TCRdb, first through fastp at Q25 and then through MiXCR, and only productive beta chains were kept. Rows with a matching CDR3 protein are joined into one entry that keeps the most common DNA and genes. The sample table shows tens of thousands of distinct CDR3 sequences, and 17% are seen once. 2% to 2.5% of the sample is held by the ten biggest clonotypes. Sequencing used naive CD4+ T cells sorted from blood. Read against the paper, the sample's cell subset or site label means: naive CD4+ T cells, CD4+CD45RA+CD25-. Receptors were obtained from a female donor with breast cancer.

The chain links TRBV7-2 to TRBJ1-2; TRBD1 aligns across 8 bases. There are 14 residues in the CDR3. The V gene end was trimmed by 2 bases and the J gene end by 6 bases; junction bases not matched to a gene: 5. Germline CDR1 SGHTA, CDR2 FQGNSA. The CDR3 DNA reads TGTGCCAGCAGCTTACAGGGGGCTGGTAATGGCTACACCTTC. As protein: CASSLQGAGNGYTF.

This clonotype was counted at least ten times. The rearrangement uses TRBV5-4 and TRBJ2-1, with D possibly matching TRBD2 (6 bases). This CDR3 is built from 16 residues. Trimming pared 5 bases from V and 0 bases from J, leaving 15 bases between. Per germline, CDR1 SGHNT and CDR2 YYREEE (reference sequence). The CDR3 DNA sequence: TGTGCCAGCAGTCGTAGCGGATCTAGCTCCTACAATGAGCAGTTCTTC. It translates to CASSRSGSSSYNEQFF.

Only a few counts were recorded for this clonotype. The V and J genes are TRBV20-1 and TRBJ2-1; 7 bases are a match to TRBD2. The germline V gene encodes CDR1 DFQATT and CDR2 SNEGSKA (reference sequence). This CDR3 spans 16 amino acids. V shed 5 bases and J 7 bases; nucleotides not matched to a gene: 17. In DNA, the CDR3 is TGCAGTGCTGAGAGACGTGGTAGCGGGTTTGAGAATGAGCAGTTCTTC. It encodes CSAERRGSGFENEQFF.

The V and J genes are TRBV11-2 and TRBJ1-6; unclear D gene. The CDR3 has 16 residues. CDR1 is SGHAT and CDR2 is FQNNGV in the germline V gene. The V gene lost 5 bases and the J gene lost 4 bases, with 15 bases spanning the gap. The CDR3: CASSQAKEVYNSPLHF. CDR3 in DNA: TGTGCCAGCAGCCAAGCTAAGGAAGTGTATAATTCACCCCTCCACTTT.

As for this clonotype: This may be a read error, as it is one base from a much larger clone. V usage is TRBV5-1 and J usage is TRBJ2-4; 11 positions agree with TRBD2. Unmatched junction bases numbered 18, after V lost 4 bases and J lost 9 bases. The germline CDR1 and CDR2 sequences are SGHRS and YFSETQ. This CDR3 has 18 amino acids. CDR3 DNA sequence: TGCGCCAGCAGCGGCGCGGGATCCGGGACTAGCGGAATTAGCATTCAGTACTTC. Its protein is CASSGAGSGTSGISIQYF.

This chain uses TRBV7-8 with TRBJ1-2, with a weak D call TRBD1 (5 bases). Germline CDR1 reads SGHVS; CDR2 reads FQNEAQ. The CDR3 loop spans 15 amino acids. V gave up 1 base and J gave up 4 bases, with 13 bases separating them. The DNA of the CDR3 is TGTGCCAGCAGCTTAGTGGGCAGGGACGGCTATGGCTACACCTTC. Its translation is CASSLVGRDGYGYTF.

A remark on this clonotype: Being one base from a much bigger clone, this may be a read error. The chain is built from TRBV12-3 or TRBV12-4 and TRBJ1-3; weak D call: TRBD1 (5 bases). This CDR3 has 16 amino acids. CDR3 protein: CANSPPGHHSGNTIYF. In DNA, the CDR3 is TGTGCCAACAGTCCCCCTGGACACCACTCTGGAAACACCATATATTTT.

About this clonotype: A single base separates this from a much larger clone, so it may be a read error. This sequence joins TRBV5-1 and TRBJ1-2; D gene ambiguous. In germline, CDR1 is SGHRS, CDR2 YFSETQ. Trimming shortened V by 0 bases and J by 9 bases, and 9 bases separated the two germline ends. The CDR3 sequence is 12 residues long. CDR3 DNA: TGCGCCAGCAGCTTGGAAGGGTATAGCTACACCTTC. Its translation is CASSLEGYSYTF.

This clonotype was observed at least ten times. CDR3 residues: CASSQTLLAGVYNEQFF. CDR3 DNA: TGCGCCAGCAGCCAAACACTCCTCGCGGGAGTTTATAATGAGCAGTTCTTC. This chain links TRBV5-1 with TRBJ2-1, with 7 bases that match TRBD2. V shed 4 bases, J shed 7 bases, and the junction held 17 bases outside the gene matches. The CDR3 covers 17 residues. Germline V gene sequence: CDR1 SGHRS, CDR2 YFSETQ.

This clonotype showed up just once. The rearrangement uses TRBV24-1 and TRBJ2-2; 10 nucleotides match TRBD2. Germline values: CDR1 KGHDR, CDR2 SFDVKD. The CDR3 totals 18 residues. V dropped 2 bases and J dropped 1; count of bases not matched to a gene: 6. Here the CDR3 DNA reads TGTGCCACCAGTGATTCAAGCGGGAGGGCCATGAACACCGGGGAGCTGTTTTTT. Its protein product is CATSDSSGRAMNTGELFF.